The 23 T cell receptor beta chains below were found in one sample sequenced in a study of CD8 T cells in Susac syndrome (dated by TCRdb to between 2017 and 2020). Library preparation was by the immunoSEQ multiplex PCR assay. RNA was extracted using the RNeasy kit, and roughly 0.5 to 1 microgram was reverse transcribed with random hexamers. Using fastp at Q25 and MiXCR, TCRdb reprocessed the public reads and kept productive beta chains. Every distinct CDR3 protein forms one entry, paired with its most common genes and DNA. The sample table contains around 190,000 distinct CDR3 sequences; only one count was recorded for roughly 94% of them. The top ten clones comprise less than 0.11% of the sample. Sequencing was performed on CD4+ T cells from PBMCs. The receptors come from a human donor in good health.

This chain links TRBV9 with TRBJ2-7; D call uncertain. This CDR3 spans 15 amino acids. CDR1 and CDR2 (germline): SGDLS, YYNGEE. Trimming left V 0 bases short and J 0 bases short, with 10 bases between. DNA for the CDR3: TGTGCCAGCAGCGTAGAACCAGCTAGCTCCTACGAGCAGTACGTC. Protein sequence: CASSVEPASSYEQYV.

The V and J genes are TRBV3-1 and TRBJ2-3, with D hard to call. The CDR3 loop spans 13 amino acids. Germline V lookup: CDR1 LGHDT, CDR2 YNNKEL (reference sequence). V lost 3 bases and J 0 bases, leaving 4 bases between the germline ends. CDR3 region: CASSQASTDTQYF. Here the CDR3 DNA reads TGTGCCAGCAGCCAGGCTAGCACAGATACGCAGTATTTT.

The chain employs TRBV6-5 and TRBJ1-6; D gene ambiguous. CDR3 length equals 13 residues. CDR1 and CDR2 (germline): MNHEY, SVGAGI. Trimming removed 4 bases at V and 13 bases at J, with 14 bases between. The CDR3 is CASSLSGLSPLHF. Written as DNA, the CDR3 is TGTGCCAGCAGTTTGTCAGGTTTATCCCCCCTCCACTTT.

This clonotype was observed once. The chain uses TRBV29-1 and TRBJ2-1; 16 bases are a match to TRBD2. Germline assignment: CDR1 SQVTM and CDR2 ANQGSEA. The CDR3 extends over 14 amino acids. Trimming removed 6 bases from V and 9 bases from J; junction bases left unmatched: 5. DNA of the CDR3: TGCAGCGTCGGGACTAGCGGGAGGGACGCTGAGCAGTTCTTC. Protein product: CSVGTSGRDAEQFF.

The rearrangement joins TRBV7-3 to TRBJ2-6; no clear D gene. The germline V gene has CDR1 SGHTA and CDR2 FQGTGA. This CDR3 contains 14 residues. Trimming shortened V by 4 bases and J by 2 bases, and 6 bases separated the two germline ends. The CDR3 spells CASSSGTGANVLTF. In nucleotides, the CDR3 is TGTGCCAGCAGCTCGGGTACTGGGGCCAACGTCCTGACTTTC.

This chain connects TRBV5-6 to TRBJ1-4, with a possible D match to TRBD1 (6 bases). The germline V gene has CDR1 SGHDT and CDR2 YYEEEE. Trimming shortened V by 1 base and J by 7 bases, and 11 bases separated the two germline ends. The CDR3 covers 14 residues. The DNA for the CDR3 is TGTGCCAGCAGCTTGTGGGGGGCCGGTGAAAAACTGTTTTTT. Translating gives CASSLWGAGEKLFF. The full variable domain, with the rest looked up from reference TRBV5-6 and TRBJ1-4, is DAGVTQSPTHLIKTRGQQVTLRCSPKSGHDTVSWYQQALGQGPQFIFQYYEEEERQRGNFPDRFSGHQFPNYSSELNVNALLLGDSALYLCASSLWGAGEKLFFGSGTQLSVL.

The V and J genes are TRBV6-2 or TRBV6-3 and TRBJ1-2; unclear D gene. Germline V gene data show CDR1 as MNHEY and CDR2 as SVGEGT. The CDR3 spans 12 residues. Trimming removed 10 bases at V and 3 bases at J, with 12 bases between. This chain's CDR3 is CATTPGDYGYTF. CDR3 nucleotide sequence: TGTGCCACCACCCCCGGGGACTATGGCTACACCTTC.

The V gene is TRBV29-1, the J gene TRBJ2-3; D call uncertain. Germline V gene data show CDR1 as SQVTM and CDR2 as ANQGSEA. The V and J ends lost 5 bases and 5 bases respectively, with 8 bases between them. The CDR3 is 11 residues long. CDR3: CSVFPGDTQYF. In DNA, the CDR3 is TGCAGCGTTTTTCCAGGAGATACGCAGTATTTT.

The gene calls are TRBV9 and TRBJ2-3; unclear D gene. The CDR3 is 14 amino acids. Per germline, CDR1 SGDLS and CDR2 YYNGEE. V gave up 0 bases and J gave up 1 base, with 6 bases separating them. The CDR3 DNA is TGTGCCAGCAGCGTAGACCAAGGCACAGATACGCAGTATTTT. This sequence encodes CASSVDQGTDTQYF.

The chain uses TRBV24-1 and TRBJ2-1, with TRBD2 matching 11 bases. The CDR3 contains 16 residues. CDR1 and CDR2 (germline): KGHDR, SFDVKD. Trimming at V came to 4 bases and at J to 8 bases, leaving 9 bases not matched to a gene. The CDR3 is CATSDPTSGSSHEQFF. The CDR3 DNA is TGTGCCACCAGTGACCCTACTAGCGGGAGTTCCCATGAGCAGTTCTTC.

V usage is TRBV20-1 and J usage is TRBJ2-1; 8 bases agree with TRBD1. Trimming at V came to 3 bases and at J to 4 bases, leaving 5 bases not matched to a gene. Germline loops: CDR1 DFQATT, CDR2 SNEGSKA (reference sequence). This CDR3 spans 14 amino acids. The CDR3 DNA follows: TGCAGTGCTAGGACTGACAGGGGTTACAATGAGCAGTTCTTC. Residues: CSARTDRGYNEQFF.

This sequence joins TRBV15 and TRBJ2-5; no firm D call. Germline-derived CDR1 and CDR2 are LNHNV and YYDKDF (reference sequence). V was pared by 0 bases and J by 1 base, with 9 bases between. The length of the CDR3 is 15 residues. The CDR3 nucleotides read TGTGCCACCAGCAGAGATCTTTCTGGCCAAGAGACCCAGTACTTC. Its protein is CATSRDLSGQETQYF.

This rearrangement joins TRBV20-1 to TRBJ2-2; D uncertain. The germline gives CDR1 DFQATT, CDR2 SNEGSKA (reference sequence). Trimming took 1 base from V and 1 from J, leaving 7 bases between them. The CDR3 is 14 residues long. CDR3 residues: CSARGRRNTGELFF. The DNA for the CDR3 is TGCAGTGCTAGAGGGCGGCGGAACACCGGGGAGCTGTTTTTT.

J is TRBJ2-1 and V is TRBV20-1, with a weak D call TRBD2 (5 bases). Germline V gene sequence: CDR1 DFQATT, CDR2 SNEGSKA (reference sequence). The CDR3 is 14 amino acids. Trimming left V 0 bases short and J 10 bases short, with 16 bases between. CDR3 residues: CSARDRTPSREQFF. CDR3 DNA: TGCAGTGCTAGAGACAGGACTCCGTCTCGGGAGCAGTTCTTC.

This sequence joins TRBV29-1 and TRBJ2-5; D possibly corresponds to TRBD1 (5 bases). CDR3 length equals 12 residues. V shed 6 bases and J shed 7 bases, with 15 bases lying between them. The germline gives CDR1 SQVTM, CDR2 ANQGSEA. In DNA form, the CDR3 reads TGCAGCGTGAGTGACAGAGTAGGGACCCAGTACTTC. Its protein is CSVSDRVGTQYF.

This clonotype has a single count. The J gene is TRBJ2-5, the V gene TRBV3-1; TRBD2 matches at 10 bases. The CDR3 length is 14 residues. The germline V gene has CDR1 LGHDT and CDR2 YNNKEL (reference sequence). The J segment lost 5 bases and the V segment lost 7 bases, leaving 7 bases of the junction unmatched. In nucleotides, the CDR3 is TGTGCCAGCAACCACGGGACTAGCGTGGAGACCCAGTACTTC. It is translated as CASNHGTSVETQYF.

The V call is TRBV9, the J call TRBJ2-1, with D perhaps TRBD2 (5 bases). Germline values: CDR1 SGDLS, CDR2 YYNGEE. V was cut by 4 bases and J by 9 bases, with 11 bases left in between. The CDR3 length is 12 residues. CDR3 DNA sequence: TGTGCCAGCAGCACCCCTCGGGGTGAGCAGTTCTTC. Translating gives CASSTPRGEQFF.

CDR3 region: CSVRNRDGAYEQYF. CDR3 nucleotides: TGCAGCGTCAGAAACCGGGACGGAGCCTACGAGCAGTACTTC. This rearrangement joins TRBV29-1 to TRBJ2-7; tentatively, D is TRBD1 or TRBD2 (5 bases each). The germline CDR1 and CDR2 sequences are SQVTM and ANQGSEA. Trimming took off 6 bases at V and 2 bases at J, with 17 bases between the two ends. The CDR3 sequence is 14 residues long.

J is TRBJ2-5 and V is TRBV24-1, with D uncertain. Per germline, CDR1 KGHDR and CDR2 SFDVKD. The CDR3 spans 11 residues. V shed 2 bases and J shed 4 bases, with 1 base lying between them. CDR3 sequence (DNA): TGTGCCACCAGTGATTCAGAGACCCAGTACTTC. Protein sequence: CATSDSETQYF.

The chain's CDR3 is CASSPNRIGSPLHF. The DNA of the CDR3 is TGTGCCAGCAGTCCCAACAGAATTGGTTCACCCCTCCACTTT. The chain joins TRBV27 to TRBJ1-6, with no clear D. The CDR3 totals 14 residues. The germline V gene has CDR1 MNHEY and CDR2 SMNVEV (reference sequence). V was pared by 5 bases and J by 9 bases, with 14 bases between.

The chain combines TRBV6-5 with TRBJ1-2; D remains ambiguous. V was pared by 1 base and J by 1 base, with 10 bases between. Germline V lookup: CDR1 MNHEY, CDR2 SVGAGI. The CDR3 loop spans 15 amino acids. Here the CDR3 DNA reads TGTGCCAGCAGTTACTTGGCAGGAGATAACTATGGCTACACCTTC. Encoded protein: CASSYLAGDNYGYTF.

This clonotype was seen once. The chain combines TRBV30 with TRBJ2-1; tentative D call: TRBD2 (6 bases). This CDR3 has 17 residues. Germline values: CDR1 GTSNPN, CDR2 SVGIG (reference sequence). V lost 1 base to trimming and J lost 8 bases, with 24 bases between them. The CDR3 nucleotides are TGTGCCTGGAGTGGGGGGGATCTACAATTGTCACGTCATGAGCAGTTCTTC. Residues: CAWSGGDLQLSRHEQFF.

This rearrangement joins TRBV20-1 to TRBJ1-2, with 11 bases aligning to TRBD1. The CDR3 runs 13 residues. Germline assignment: CDR1 DFQATT and CDR2 SNEGSKA (reference sequence). J lost 3 bases, V lost 6 bases, and 3 bases had no gene match. The CDR3 reads CSARTGGHYGYTF. CDR3 in DNA: TGCAGTGCCCGGACAGGGGGCCACTATGGCTACACCTTC.